The 2 T cell receptor beta chains given below trace back to one sample, sequenced in a study of cytomegalovirus exposure and HLA in healthy donors (TCRdb year 2017). The library was built by means of the immunoSEQ multiplex PCR assay. For the multiplex PCR, a mixture combining 60 forward primers for TCR Vbeta segments and 13 reverse primers for TCR Jbeta segments was used. The source is immuneACCESS, and TCRdb retained only in-frame sequences with V and J called. Part of the clones is not carried over; for the studies checked, unresolved V genes explain less than half of this, and the remainder is unexplained. This sample has more than 150,000 clones in its table, and roughly 84% of those were observed once. The ten largest account for over 0.2% of the sample. Material: PBMCs. The receptors derive from a girl under three years old in good health and CMV-seronegative.

The chain employs TRBV18 and TRBJ1-4; 9 nucleotides agree with TRBD1. V lost 4 bases, J lost 5 bases, and 2 bases stayed unmatched. This CDR3 comprises 14 residues. The V gene's germline CDR1 is KGHSH and CDR2 LQKENI. The CDR3 bases are TGTGCCAGCTCACGCGGACAGGGGAATGAAAAACTGTTTTTT. It specifies CASSRGQGNEKLFF.

This sequence joins TRBV12-5 and TRBJ2-2; D is possibly TRBD2 (5 bases). The CDR3 is 12 residues long. Trimming removed 5 bases from V and 6 bases from J, with 7 bases in between. Germline V lookup: CDR1 LGHNT, CDR2 FRNRAP. The CDR3 nucleotides read TGTGCTAGTGGTCGGGGAGCCGGGGAGCTGTTTTTT. This translates into CASGRGAGELFF.